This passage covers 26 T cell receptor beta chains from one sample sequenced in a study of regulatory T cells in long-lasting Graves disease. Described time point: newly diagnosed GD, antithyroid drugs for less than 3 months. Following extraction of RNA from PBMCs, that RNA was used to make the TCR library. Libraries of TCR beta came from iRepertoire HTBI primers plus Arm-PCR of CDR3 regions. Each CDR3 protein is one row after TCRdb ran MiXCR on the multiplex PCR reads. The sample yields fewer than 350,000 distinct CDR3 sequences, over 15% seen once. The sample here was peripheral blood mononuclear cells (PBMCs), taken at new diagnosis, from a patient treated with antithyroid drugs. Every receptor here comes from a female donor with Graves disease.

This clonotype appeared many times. Here the CDR3 DNA reads TGTGCCAGTAGTTGGGAGGGACAGACCTACGAGCAGTACTTC. Amino acid sequence: CASSWEGQTYEQYF. The rearrangement joins TRBV19 to TRBJ2-7, with D perhaps being TRBD1 or TRBD2 (7 bases each). V gave up 5 bases and J gave up 2 bases, with 13 bases separating them. The CDR3 consists of 14 residues. CDR1 LNHDA and CDR2 SQIVND come from the germline V gene (reference sequence). Full variable domain (rest looked up from reference TRBV19 and TRBJ2-7): DGGITQSPKYLFRKEGQNVTLSCEQNLNHDAMYWYRQDPGQGLRLIYYSQIVNDFQKGDIAEGYSVSREKKESFPLTVTSAQKNPTAFYLCASSWEGQTYEQYFGPGTRLTVT.

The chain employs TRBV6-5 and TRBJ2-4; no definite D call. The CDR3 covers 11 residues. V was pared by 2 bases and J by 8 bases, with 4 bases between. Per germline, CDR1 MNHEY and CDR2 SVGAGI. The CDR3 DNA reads TGTGCCAGCAGTTACCGGGACATTCAGTACTTC. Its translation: CASSYRDIQYF.

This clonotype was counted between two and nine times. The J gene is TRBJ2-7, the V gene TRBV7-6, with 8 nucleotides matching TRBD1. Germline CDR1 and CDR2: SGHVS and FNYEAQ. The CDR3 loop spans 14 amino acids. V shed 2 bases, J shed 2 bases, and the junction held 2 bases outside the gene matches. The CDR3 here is CASSLQDRAYEQYF. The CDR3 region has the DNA TGTGCCAGCAGCTTACAGGACAGGGCCTACGAGCAGTACTTC.

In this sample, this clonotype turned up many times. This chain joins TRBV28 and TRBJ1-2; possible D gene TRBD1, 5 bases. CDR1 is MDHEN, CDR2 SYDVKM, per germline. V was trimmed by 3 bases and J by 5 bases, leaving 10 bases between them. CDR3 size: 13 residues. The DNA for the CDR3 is TGTGCCAGCAGTTTTTCAGGGCGGTATGGCTACACCTTC. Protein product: CASSFSGRYGYTF.

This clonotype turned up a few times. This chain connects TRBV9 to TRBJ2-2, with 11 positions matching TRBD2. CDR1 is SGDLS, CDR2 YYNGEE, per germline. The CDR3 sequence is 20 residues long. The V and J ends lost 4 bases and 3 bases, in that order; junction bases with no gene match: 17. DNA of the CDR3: TGTGCCAGCAGCTCCCAGTCTAGACTAGCGGGAAGTTGGGACACCGGGGAGCTGTTTTTT. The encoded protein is CASSSQSRLAGSWDTGELFF.

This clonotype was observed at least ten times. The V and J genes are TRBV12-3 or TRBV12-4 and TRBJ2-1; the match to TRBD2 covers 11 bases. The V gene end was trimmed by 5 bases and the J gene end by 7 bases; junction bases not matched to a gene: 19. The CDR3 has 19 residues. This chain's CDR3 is CASSPGVAGGPWTGNEQFF. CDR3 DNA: TGTGCCAGCAGTCCCGGGGTAGCGGGAGGGCCGTGGACTGGGAATGAGCAGTTCTTC.

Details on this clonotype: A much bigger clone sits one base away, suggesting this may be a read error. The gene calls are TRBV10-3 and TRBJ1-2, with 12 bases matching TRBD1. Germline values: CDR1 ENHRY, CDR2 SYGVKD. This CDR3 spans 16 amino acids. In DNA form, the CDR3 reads TGTGCCACCAGTGTAACCGGGACAGGGGGCGACTATGGCTACACCTTC. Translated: CATSVTGTGGDYGYTF.

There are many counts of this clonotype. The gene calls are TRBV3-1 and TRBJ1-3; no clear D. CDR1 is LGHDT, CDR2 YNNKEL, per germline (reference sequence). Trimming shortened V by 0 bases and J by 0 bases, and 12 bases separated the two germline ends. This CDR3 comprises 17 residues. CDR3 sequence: CASSQELPGLSGNTIYF. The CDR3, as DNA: TGTGCCAGCAGCCAAGAATTGCCAGGACTCTCTGGAAACACCATATATTTT.

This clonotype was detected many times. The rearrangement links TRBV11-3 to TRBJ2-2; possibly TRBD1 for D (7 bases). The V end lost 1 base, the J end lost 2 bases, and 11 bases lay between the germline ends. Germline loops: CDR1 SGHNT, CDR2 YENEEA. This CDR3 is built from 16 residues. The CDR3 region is CASSLGGTVNTGELFF. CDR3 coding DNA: TGTGCCAGCAGCTTAGGCGGGACAGTAAACACCGGGGAGCTGTTTTTT.

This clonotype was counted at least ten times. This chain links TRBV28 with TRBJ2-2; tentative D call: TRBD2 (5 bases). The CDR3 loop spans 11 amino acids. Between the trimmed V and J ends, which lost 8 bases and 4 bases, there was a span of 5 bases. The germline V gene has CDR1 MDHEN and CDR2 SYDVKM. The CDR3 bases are TGTGCCAGCCGGGGCACCGGGGAGCTGTTTTTT. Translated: CASRGTGELFF.

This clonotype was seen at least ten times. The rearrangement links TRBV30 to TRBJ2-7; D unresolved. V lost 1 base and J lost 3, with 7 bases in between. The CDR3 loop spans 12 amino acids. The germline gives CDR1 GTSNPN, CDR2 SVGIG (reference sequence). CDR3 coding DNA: TGTGCCTGGAGTGCAGGCCTCTACGAGCAGTACTTC. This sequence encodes CAWSAGLYEQYF.

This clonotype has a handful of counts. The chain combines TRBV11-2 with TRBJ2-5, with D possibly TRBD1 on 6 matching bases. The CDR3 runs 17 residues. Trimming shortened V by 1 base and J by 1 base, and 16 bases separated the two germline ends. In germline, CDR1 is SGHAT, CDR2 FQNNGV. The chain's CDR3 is CASSLGRMDRSQETQYF. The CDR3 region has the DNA TGTGCCAGCAGCTTAGGGCGGATGGACAGATCCCAAGAGACCCAGTACTTC.

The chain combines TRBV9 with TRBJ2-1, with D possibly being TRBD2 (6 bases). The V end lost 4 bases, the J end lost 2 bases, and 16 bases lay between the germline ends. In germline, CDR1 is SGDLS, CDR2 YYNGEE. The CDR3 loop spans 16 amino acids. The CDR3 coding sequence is TGTGCCAGCAGCCAAGAGAGGCGGGACCCCTACAATGAGCAGTTCTTC. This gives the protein CASSQERRDPYNEQFF.

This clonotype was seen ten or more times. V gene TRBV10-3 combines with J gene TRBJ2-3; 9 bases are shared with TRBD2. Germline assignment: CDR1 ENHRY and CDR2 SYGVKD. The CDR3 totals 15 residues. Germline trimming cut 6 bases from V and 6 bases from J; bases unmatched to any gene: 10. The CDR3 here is CAIREASGTGDTQYF. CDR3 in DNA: TGTGCCATCAGGGAAGCTAGCGGGACGGGGGATACGCAGTATTTT.

CDR3 coding DNA: TGTGCCAGCAGTTTGAGGGGGACAGGGGGCGCATTTGGAAACACCATATATTTT. Encoded protein: CASSLRGTGGAFGNTIYF. The chain employs TRBV6-5 and TRBJ1-3; 12 bases agree with TRBD1. Germline V lookup: CDR1 MNHEY, CDR2 SVGAGI. There are 18 residues in the CDR3. V trimming: 4 bases; J trimming: 3 bases; junction bases outside the gene matches: 10.

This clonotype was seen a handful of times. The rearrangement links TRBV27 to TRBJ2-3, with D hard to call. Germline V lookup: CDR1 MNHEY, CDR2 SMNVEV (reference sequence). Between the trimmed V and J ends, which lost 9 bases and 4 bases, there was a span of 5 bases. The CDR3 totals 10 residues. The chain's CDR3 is CASTSDTQYF. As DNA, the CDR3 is TGTGCCAGTACCTCAGATACGCAGTATTTT.

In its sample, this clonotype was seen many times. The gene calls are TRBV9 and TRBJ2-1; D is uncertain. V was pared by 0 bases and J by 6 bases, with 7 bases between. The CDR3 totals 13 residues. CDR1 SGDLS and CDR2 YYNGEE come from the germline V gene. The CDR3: CASSVATANEQFF. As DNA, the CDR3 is TGTGCCAGCAGCGTAGCTACGGCCAATGAGCAGTTCTTC.

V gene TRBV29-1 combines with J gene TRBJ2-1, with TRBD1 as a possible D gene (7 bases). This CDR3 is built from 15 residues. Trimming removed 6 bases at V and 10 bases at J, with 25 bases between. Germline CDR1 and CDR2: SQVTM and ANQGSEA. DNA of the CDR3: TGCAGCGTGATACAGGGGACTGTGACGCGGGGAGAGCAGTTCTTC. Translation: CSVIQGTVTRGEQFF.

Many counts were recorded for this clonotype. The CDR3 nucleotides are TGCAGTGCCCACAGGGATAGCAATCAGCCCCAGCATTTT. Its translation: CSAHRDSNQPQHF. The chain uses TRBV20-1 and TRBJ1-5, with a tentative D call TRBD1 (6 bases). CDR1 and CDR2 from the germline V gene are DFQATT and SNEGSKA (reference sequence). Trimming left V 6 bases short and J 0 bases short, with 9 bases between. The CDR3 loop spans 13 amino acids.

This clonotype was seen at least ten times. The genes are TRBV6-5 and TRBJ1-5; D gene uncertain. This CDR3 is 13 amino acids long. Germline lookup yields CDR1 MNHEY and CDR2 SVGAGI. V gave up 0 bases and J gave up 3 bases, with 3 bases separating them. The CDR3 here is CASSYSDNQPQHF. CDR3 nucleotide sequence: TGTGCCAGCAGTTACTCGGACAATCAGCCCCAGCATTTT.

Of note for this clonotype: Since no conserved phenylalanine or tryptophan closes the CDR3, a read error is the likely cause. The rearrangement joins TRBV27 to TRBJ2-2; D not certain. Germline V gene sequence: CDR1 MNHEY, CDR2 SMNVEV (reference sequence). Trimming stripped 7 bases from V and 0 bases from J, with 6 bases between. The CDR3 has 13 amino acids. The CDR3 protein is CASTAPNTGELFV. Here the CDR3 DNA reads TGTGCCAGCACGGCACCGAACACCGGGGAGCTGTTTGTT.

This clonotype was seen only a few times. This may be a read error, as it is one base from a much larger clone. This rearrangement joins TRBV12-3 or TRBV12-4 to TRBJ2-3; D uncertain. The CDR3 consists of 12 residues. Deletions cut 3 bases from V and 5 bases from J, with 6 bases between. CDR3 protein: CASSFPRDTQYF. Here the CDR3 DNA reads TGTGCCAGCAGTTTTCCCCGAGATACGCAGTATTTT.

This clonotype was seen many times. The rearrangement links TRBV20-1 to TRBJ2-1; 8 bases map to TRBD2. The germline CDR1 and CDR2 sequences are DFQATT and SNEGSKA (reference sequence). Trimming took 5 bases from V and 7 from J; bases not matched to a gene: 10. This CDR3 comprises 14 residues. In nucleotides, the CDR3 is TGCAGTGCTGGCCCCCCAAGCGGGGGTAATGAGCAGTTCTTC. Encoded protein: CSAGPPSGGNEQFF.

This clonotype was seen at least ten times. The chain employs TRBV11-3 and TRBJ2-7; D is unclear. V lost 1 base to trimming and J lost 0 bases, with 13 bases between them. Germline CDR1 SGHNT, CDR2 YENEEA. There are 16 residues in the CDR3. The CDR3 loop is CASSLAQPASSYEQYF. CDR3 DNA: TGTGCCAGCAGCTTAGCACAGCCGGCTAGCTCCTACGAGCAGTACTTC.

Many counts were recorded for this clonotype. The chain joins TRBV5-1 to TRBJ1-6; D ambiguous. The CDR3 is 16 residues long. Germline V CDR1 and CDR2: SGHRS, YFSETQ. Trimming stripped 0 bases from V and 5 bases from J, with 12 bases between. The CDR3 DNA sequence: TGCGCCAGCAGCTTGGTACTGAGGGCGAATAATTCACCCCTCCACTTT. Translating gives CASSLVLRANNSPLHF.

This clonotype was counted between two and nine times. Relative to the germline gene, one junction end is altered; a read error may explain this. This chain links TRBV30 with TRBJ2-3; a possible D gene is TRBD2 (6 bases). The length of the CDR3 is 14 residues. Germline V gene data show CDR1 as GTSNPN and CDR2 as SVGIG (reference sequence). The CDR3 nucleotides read TGTGTCTGGAGTCGTGGGGGGACCACAGATACGCAGTATTTT. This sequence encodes CVWSRGGTTDTQYF.